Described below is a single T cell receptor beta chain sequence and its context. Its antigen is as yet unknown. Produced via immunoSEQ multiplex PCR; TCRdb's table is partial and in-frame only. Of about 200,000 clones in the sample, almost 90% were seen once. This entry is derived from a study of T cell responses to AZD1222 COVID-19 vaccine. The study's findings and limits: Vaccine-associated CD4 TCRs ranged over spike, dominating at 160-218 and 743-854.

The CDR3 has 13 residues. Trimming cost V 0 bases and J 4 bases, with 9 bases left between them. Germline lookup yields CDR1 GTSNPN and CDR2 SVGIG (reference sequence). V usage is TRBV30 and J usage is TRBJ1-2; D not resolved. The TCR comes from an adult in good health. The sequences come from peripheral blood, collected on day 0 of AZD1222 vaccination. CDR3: CAWSVIGSYGYTF. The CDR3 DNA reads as TGTGCCTGGAGTGTTATCGGGAGCTATGGCTACACCTTC.